The 30 T cell receptor beta chains below were found in one sample sequenced in a study of T cells in women clearing cervical HPV infection. Produced via immunoSEQ multiplex PCR; TCRdb's table is partial and in-frame only. The sample shows more than 45,000 clones, and about 1.5% sits with its ten largest clones. The sample taken for sequencing was blood buffy coat. The origin of the receptors is a woman aged 18-70 years with a cervical HPV16 infection that either progressed to CIN3+ or cleared (not recorded which).

Of note for this clone: The read ends 3 residues early relative to the CDR3; the germline J gene fills the gap. This chain uses TRBV10-3 with TRBJ1-3; TRBD1 is a possible D gene (6 bases). CDR1 is ENHRY, CDR2 SYGVKD, per germline. There are 15 residues in the CDR3. The V end lost 6 bases, the J end lost 4 bases, and 16 bases lay between the germline ends. The covered CDR3 bases are TGTGCCATCAGCTCCACCGACAGGCCGGGAAACACC. Translation gives CAISSTDRPGNT. The CDR3 as a whole reads CAISSTDRPGNTIYF.

A remark on this clone: The read is 3 residues too short to cover the CDR3 end, so that end is filled in from the germline J gene. This chain connects TRBV5-4 to TRBJ2-5; the match to TRBD1 covers 9 bases. The germline gives CDR1 SGHNT, CDR2 YYREEE (reference sequence). The CDR3 covers 16 residues. J was trimmed by 1 base and V by 2 bases; bases with no gene match: 6. Here the CDR3 reads CASSFNRGPVQETQYF. CDR3 DNA (partial): TGTGCCAGCAGCTTCAACAGGGGGCCGGTCCAAGAGACC.

As regards this clone: The read comes to an end 3 residues before the CDR3 does, leaving the germline J gene to fill in the end. V is TRBV7-9 and J is TRBJ2-7, with D possibly being TRBD2 (6 bases). The V end was cut by 6 bases, the J end by 3 bases, with 9 bases between. The CDR3 extends over 12 amino acids. Per germline, CDR1 SEHNR and CDR2 FQNEAQ (reference sequence). The part of the CDR3 DNA that was read is TGTGCCAGCAGTCTTAGCGGCTACGAG. Amino acid sequence: CASSLSGYE. The entire CDR3 protein reads CASSLSGYEQYF.

For this clone: The same CDR3 also results from other DNA sequences found in this sample. The part of the CDR3 DNA that was read is TGCGCCAGCAGCCTCAGAGGACAGGGATCCGGGGAG. Its protein product is CASSLRGQGSGE. The complete CDR3 protein is CASSLRGQGSGELFF. The genes are TRBV5-1 and TRBJ2-2; 8 nucleotides align to TRBD1. The read gets to within 3 residues of the CDR3 end, and the germline J gene fills in the rest. The CDR3 is 15 amino acids. CDR1 and CDR2 from the germline V gene are SGHRS and YFSETQ. The ends lost 4 bases at V and 6 bases at J; junction bases unmatched: 8.

For this clone: The read ends 3 residues before the CDR3 terminus; that terminus is restored from the germline J gene. The chain couples TRBV19 to TRBJ1-1, with TRBD1 matching 7 bases. Trimming cost V 6 bases and J 0 bases; bases outside gene matches: 7. This CDR3 is 15 amino acids long. CDR1 LNHDA and CDR2 SQIVND come from the germline V gene (reference sequence). The DNA read from the CDR3 is TGTGCCAGTAGCCTGTCGGGACAGATGAACACTGAA. Translating it yields CASSLSGQMNTE. The complete CDR3 protein is CASSLSGQMNTEAFF.

A word on this clone: The CDR3 is cut off 3 residues early in the read; its end comes from the germline J gene. The chain has TRBV20-1 and TRBJ2-7; possibly TRBD1 for D (5 bases). Germline lookup yields CDR1 DFQATT and CDR2 SNEGSKA (reference sequence). This CDR3 spans 14 amino acids. V lost 0 bases, J lost 2 bases, and 11 bases lay in between. CDR3 bases read: TGCAGTGCTAGAGATCCAGGGTCAGCCTACGAG. Encoded protein: CSARDPGSAYE. In full, the CDR3 is CSARDPGSAYEQYF.

For this clone: The CDR3 end is not reached by the read, which stops 3 residues before it; the germline J gene fills it in. This chain joins TRBV10-3 and TRBJ2-2; D remains ambiguous. The CDR3 has 13 residues. V lost 4 bases and J lost 8, with 11 bases in between. The V gene's germline CDR1 is ENHRY and CDR2 SYGVKD. The CDR3 region is CAISAIERGELFF. Incomplete CDR3 DNA: TGTGCCATCAGTGCCATTGAAAGGGGGGAG.

About this clone itself: The read ends 3 residues before the CDR3 terminus; that terminus is restored from the germline J gene. The gene calls are TRBV2 and TRBJ1-2; tentatively, D is TRBD1 (5 bases). Germline V gene lookup returns CDR1 SNHLY and CDR2 FYNNEI. V was cut by 1 base and J by 3 bases, with 9 bases left in between. The CDR3 is 14 amino acids. CDR3 bases read: TGTGCCAGCAGTGAAGGGGGCCACTACTATGGC. Translating gives CASSEGGHYYG. The CDR3 in its entirety is CASSEGGHYYGYTF.

As regards this clone: The missing CDR3 end, 3 residues past where the read stops, is filled in from the germline J gene. The J gene is TRBJ1-2, the V gene TRBV5-6; 10 bases align to TRBD1. The junction had 2 bases not matched to a gene; V was cut back by 2 bases and J by 4 bases. The CDR3 spans 14 residues. Per germline, CDR1 SGHDT and CDR2 YYEEEE. CDR3 DNA (partial): TGTGCCAGCAGCTTCCGGGACAGGGGCTATGGC. This codes for CASSFRDRGYG. The full CDR3 reads CASSFRDRGYGYTF.

Notes on this clone: The read terminates 3 residues ahead of where the CDR3 ends, so the germline J gene completes it. V and J are TRBV28 and TRBJ2-3, with 12 nucleotides matching TRBD1. Germline assignment: CDR1 MDHEN and CDR2 SYDVKM. The CDR3 is made up of 17 amino acids. The trim removed 2 bases at V and 5 bases at J, leaving 8 bases unmatched. CDR3 protein: CASSLMVGTGGLDTQYF. CDR3 DNA (partial): TGTGCCAGCAGTTTAATGGTCGGGACAGGGGGCTTAGATACG.

On this clone itself: Sequencing ends 3 residues short of the CDR3 end; the germline J gene provides the rest. The chain is built from TRBV28 and TRBJ2-1; 7 bases are shared with TRBD2. CDR1 and CDR2 from the germline V gene are MDHEN and SYDVKM. Trimming at V came to 6 bases and at J to 0 bases, leaving 8 bases not matched to a gene. The length of the CDR3 is 16 residues. The DNA read from the CDR3 is TGTGCCAGCAGCAAGAGCGGGACGAGCTCCTACAATGAG. Protein sequence: CASSKSGTSSYNE. In full, the CDR3 is CASSKSGTSSYNEQFF. Based on the CDR3 plus reference TRBV28 and TRBJ2-1, the full variable domain is DVKVTQSSRYLVKRTGEKVFLECVQDMDHENMFWYRQDPGLGLRLIYFSYDVKMKEKGDIPEGYSVSREKKERFSLILESASTNQTSMYLCASSKSGTSSYNEQFFGPGTRLTVL.

About this clone itself: The CDR3 end lies 3 residues beyond the end of the read and is filled in from the germline J gene. This chain uses TRBV12-3 or TRBV12-4 with TRBJ1-1; D is undetermined. V dropped 2 bases and J dropped 7 bases, with 11 bases sitting between them. The CDR3 loop spans 13 amino acids. The CDR3 reads CASSLIAMSEAFF. The part of the CDR3 DNA that was read is TGTGCCAGCAGTTTAATAGCGATGAGTGAA.

Worth noting for this clone: The DNA ends 3 residues before the CDR3 does, and the rest of the CDR3 is filled in from the germline J gene. The V and J genes are TRBV11-1 and TRBJ2-1; D perhaps matches TRBD1 (5 bases). Germline V gene sequence: CDR1 SGHAT, CDR2 FQDESV (reference sequence). The CDR3 runs to 14 residues. Trimming pared 4 bases from V and 9 bases from J, leaving 16 bases between. CDR3 amino acids: CASSSRGFVLEQFF. The sequenced part of the CDR3 DNA is TGTGCCAGCAGCTCAAGGGGTTTTGTACTTGAG.

Concerning this clone: The read gets to within 3 residues of the CDR3 end, and the germline J gene fills in the rest. The V call is TRBV7-2, the J call TRBJ2-7, with D possibly matching TRBD2 (7 bases). In germline, CDR1 is SGHTA, CDR2 FQGNSA. Trimming cost V 6 bases and J 0 bases, with 12 bases left between them. CDR3 length: 14 residues. CDR3 DNA (partial): TGTGCCAGCAGAGGGGGAGGGACCTCCTACGAG. It yields the protein CASRGGGTSYE. Given in full, the CDR3 is CASRGGGTSYEQYF.

As to this clone: The sequence runs out 3 residues before the end of the CDR3; the remainder is reconstructed from the germline J gene. The V call is TRBV28, the J call TRBJ1-4; D unresolved. CDR3 length equals 12 residues. Germline loops: CDR1 MDHEN, CDR2 SYDVKM. Trimming pared 1 base from V and 8 bases from J, leaving 5 bases between. The CDR3 reads CASSLLREKLFF. Partial CDR3 DNA: TGTGCCAGCAGTTTATTGCGGGAAAAA.

A word on this clone: The read terminates 3 residues ahead of where the CDR3 ends, so the germline J gene completes it. The genes are TRBV4-2 and TRBJ1-6; TRBD1 matches 7 bases. CDR1 and CDR2 from the germline V gene are LGHNA and YNFKEQ. The CDR3 loop spans 13 amino acids. This CDR3 is CASSQDDGQALHF. CDR3 DNA, as far as it was read: TGTGCCAGCAGCCAAGATGATGGACAGGCC.

Turning to this clone: The read terminates 3 residues before the CDR3 end, so the remaining end is supplied by the germline J gene. V usage is TRBV7-2 and J usage is TRBJ1-4, with D perhaps matching TRBD1 (5 bases). CDR1 is SGHTA, CDR2 FQGNSA, per germline. This CDR3 has 15 residues. The germline V and J ends were trimmed by 5 bases and 4 bases, with 14 bases remaining between them. CDR3 DNA, as far as it was read: TGTGCCAGCAGCGGACGACAAGACAGTAATGAAAAA. It encodes CASSGRQDSNEK. The CDR3 reads in full as CASSGRQDSNEKLFF.

Worth noting for this clone: At one end, the junction sequence differs from germline, possibly due to a read error. The read is 3 residues too short to cover the CDR3 end, so that end is filled in from the germline J gene. V gene TRBV4-2 combines with J gene TRBJ1-4; D unclear. Germline values: CDR1 LGHNA, CDR2 YNFKEQ. This CDR3 comprises 14 residues. The CDR3 DNA, read in part, is TGCGCCAGCAGCCAAGATTTTCCCCCGGAAAAA. This sequence encodes CASSQDFPPEK. The full CDR3 protein is CASSQDFPPEKLFF.

As regards this clone: The CDR3 is cut off 3 residues early in the read; its end comes from the germline J gene. This chain uses TRBV7-6 with TRBJ2-7; perhaps TRBD1 as D (6 bases). The V end was cut by 5 bases, the J end by 2 bases, with 13 bases between. The CDR3 sequence is 14 residues long. Looked up from germline, CDR1 is SGHVS and CDR2 is FNYEAQ. CDR3 residues: CASSAYTGPYEQYF. The sequenced CDR3 bases are TGTGCCAGCAGCGCCTACACAGGGCCCTACGAG.

Regarding this clone: The CDR3 end falls 3 residues outside the read, so it is completed with the germline J gene. The same CDR3 can be traced to other DNA sequences in this sample. The chain uses TRBV5-1 and TRBJ2-7, with 9 bases fitting TRBD1. This CDR3 spans 14 amino acids. V shed 4 bases and J 2 bases; nucleotides not matched to a gene: 4. CDR1 is SGHRS, CDR2 YFSETQ, per germline. This CDR3 reads CASSLGQGPYEQYF. The sequenced CDR3 bases are TGCGCCAGCAGCCTGGGACAGGGACCCTACGAG.

Remarks on this clone: With the read ending 3 residues before the CDR3 end, the germline J gene is used to fill in that end. V gene TRBV20-1 combines with J gene TRBJ2-1, with 10 bases aligning to TRBD2. Germline CDR1 is DFQATT and CDR2 is SNEGSKA (reference sequence). The V and J ends lost 3 bases and 3 bases, in that order; junction bases with no gene match: 5. CDR3 length: 15 residues. The CDR3 bases that were read are TGCAGTGCTAGGTCTAGCGGGGGCATCTACAATGAG. It translates to CSARSSGGIYNE. The full CDR3 sequence reads CSARSSGGIYNEQFF.

Of note for this clone: The CDR3 end is not reached by the read, which stops 3 residues before it; the germline J gene fills it in. The chain has TRBV2 and TRBJ2-2; no definite D call. V was trimmed by 7 bases and J by 5 bases, leaving 14 bases between them. Germline lookup yields CDR1 SNHLY and CDR2 FYNNEI. The CDR3 runs to 14 residues. The CDR3 spells CASIGLRGTGELFF. CDR3 bases read: TGTGCCAGCATAGGGCTCCGAGGTACCGGGGAG.

Comment on this clone: The CDR3 goes on 3 residues after the read ends, and that part is filled in from the germline J gene. The chain employs TRBV2 and TRBJ2-1; D is perhaps TRBD2 (5 bases). Germline V gene sequence: CDR1 SNHLY, CDR2 FYNNEI. The V end lost 4 bases, the J end lost 2 bases, and 12 bases lay between the germline ends. The CDR3 sequence is 15 residues long. CDR3 amino acids: CASSALAQAYNEQFF. CDR3 bases read: TGTGCCAGCAGTGCTTTAGCGCAAGCCTACAATGAG.

With regard to this clone: Sequencing ends 3 residues short of the CDR3 end; the germline J gene provides the rest. The rearrangement uses TRBV19 and TRBJ1-1; 9 nucleotides agree with TRBD1. Germline V gene data show CDR1 as LNHDA and CDR2 as SQIVND (reference sequence). The CDR3 extends over 16 amino acids. Trimming took 4 bases from V and 5 from J; bases not matched to a gene: 11. This CDR3 is CASSNNRGRGVTEAFF. The sequenced part of the CDR3 DNA is TGTGCCAGTAGTAACAACAGGGGGCGCGGAGTTACTGAA.

Concerning this clone: The CDR3 end falls 3 residues outside the read, so it is completed with the germline J gene. The chain carries TRBV19 and TRBJ2-3; the D gene is possibly TRBD1 (5 bases). The CDR3 totals 16 residues. Germline CDR1 and CDR2: LNHDA and SQIVND (reference sequence). V was shortened by 0 bases and J by 4 bases, with 14 bases between the two germline ends. Partial CDR3 DNA: TGTGCCAGTAGTATAGATCAGGGTATGGGCCCAGATACG. This codes for CASSIDQGMGPDT. The whole CDR3 region reads CASSIDQGMGPDTQYF.

As concerns this clone: The CDR3 end lies 3 residues beyond the end of the read and is filled in from the germline J gene. The chain carries TRBV2 and TRBJ1-2, with a weak D call TRBD1 (5 bases). Trimming cost V 8 bases and J 4 bases, with 23 bases left between them. The CDR3 covers 16 residues. Germline-derived CDR1 and CDR2 are SNHLY and FYNNEI. The CDR3 bases that were read are TGTGCCAGCGGGGGGGAAAAAGACGGGGGTTCCTATGGC. This sequence encodes CASGGEKDGGSYG. The whole CDR3 sequence reads CASGGEKDGGSYGYTF.

A word on this clone: The missing CDR3 end, 3 residues past where the read stops, is filled in from the germline J gene. V and J are TRBV7-9 and TRBJ2-5; TRBD1 might be the D (6 bases). V was trimmed by 5 bases and J by 4 bases, leaving 11 bases between them. CDR3 size: 13 residues. Germline CDR1 and CDR2: SEHNR and FQNEAQ (reference sequence). This CDR3 is CASSLQGLETQYF. CDR3 bases read: TGTGCCAGCAGCCTTCAGGGGTTAGAGACC.

Note on this clone: The read halts 3 residues ahead of the CDR3 end, with the missing end drawn from the germline J gene. The genes are TRBV30 and TRBJ1-3; possible D gene TRBD1, 5 bases. This CDR3 has 17 amino acids. The V end lost 1 base, the J end lost 0 bases, and 16 bases lay between the germline ends. CDR1 is GTSNPN and CDR2 is SVGIG in the germline V gene (reference sequence). The sequenced CDR3 bases are TGTGCCTGGAGTGGAGACTCAGGGTTTGTCTCTGGAAACACC. Protein product: CAWSGDSGFVSGNT. The full CDR3 is CAWSGDSGFVSGNTIYF.

The CDR3 here is CASSLVVGADGYTF. Incomplete CDR3 DNA: TGCGCCAGCAGCTTGGTAGTGGGGGCGGATGGC. The V gene is TRBV5-1, the J gene TRBJ1-2; maybe TRBD1 (6 bases). From the germline J gene comes the end of the CDR3, since the read stops 3 residues before it. Germline V gene data show CDR1 as SGHRS and CDR2 as YFSETQ. The CDR3 is 14 residues long. With 0 bases removed from V and 6 bases from J, the gap between germline ends came to 12 bases.

In regard to this clone: The read ends 3 residues before the CDR3 terminus; that terminus is restored from the germline J gene. The V and J genes are TRBV5-1 and TRBJ2-7; 10 bases are a match to TRBD2. With 0 bases clipped from V and 4 bases from J, the junction kept 7 bases outside the gene matches. The CDR3 is 16 amino acids. Germline V gene lookup returns CDR1 SGHRS and CDR2 YFSETQ. CDR3 in amino acids: CASSLGPSGRGYEQYF. The part of the CDR3 DNA that was read is TGCGCCAGCAGCTTGGGGCCTAGCGGGAGAGGGTACGAG.